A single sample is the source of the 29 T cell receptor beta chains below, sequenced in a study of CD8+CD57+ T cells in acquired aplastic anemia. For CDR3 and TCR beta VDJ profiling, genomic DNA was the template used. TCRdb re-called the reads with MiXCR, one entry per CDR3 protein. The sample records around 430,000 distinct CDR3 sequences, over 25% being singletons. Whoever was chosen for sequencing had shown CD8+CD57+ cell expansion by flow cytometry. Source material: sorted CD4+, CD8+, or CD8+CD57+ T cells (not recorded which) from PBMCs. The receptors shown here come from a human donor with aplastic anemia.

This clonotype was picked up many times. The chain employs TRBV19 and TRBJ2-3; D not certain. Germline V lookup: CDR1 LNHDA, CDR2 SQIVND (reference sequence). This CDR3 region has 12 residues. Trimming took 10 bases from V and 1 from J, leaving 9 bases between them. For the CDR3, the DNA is TGTGCCACCCTAGGGCGCACAGATACGCAGTATTTT. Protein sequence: CATLGRTDTQYF.

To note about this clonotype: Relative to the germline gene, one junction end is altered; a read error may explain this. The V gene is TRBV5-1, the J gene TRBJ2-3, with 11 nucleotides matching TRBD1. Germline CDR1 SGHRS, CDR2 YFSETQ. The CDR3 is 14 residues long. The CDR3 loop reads CASSRTGGTDTRYF. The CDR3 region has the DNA TGCGCCAGCTCGAGGACAGGGGGCACAGATACGCGGTATTTT.

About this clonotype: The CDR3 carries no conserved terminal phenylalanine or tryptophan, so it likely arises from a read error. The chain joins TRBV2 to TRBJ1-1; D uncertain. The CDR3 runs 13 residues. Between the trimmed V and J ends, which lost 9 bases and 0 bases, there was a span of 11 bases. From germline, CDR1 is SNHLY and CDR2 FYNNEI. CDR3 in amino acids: CASRVNMNTEAFL. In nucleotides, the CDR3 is TGTGCCAGTCGTGTAAATATGAACACTGAAGCTTTCCTT.

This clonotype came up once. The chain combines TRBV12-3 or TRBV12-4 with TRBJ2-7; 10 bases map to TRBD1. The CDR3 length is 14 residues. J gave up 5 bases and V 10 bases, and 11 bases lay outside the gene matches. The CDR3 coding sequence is TGTGCCATCAGCGCCGCGGGGACAGGGGACGAGCAGTACTTC. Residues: CAISAAGTGDEQYF.

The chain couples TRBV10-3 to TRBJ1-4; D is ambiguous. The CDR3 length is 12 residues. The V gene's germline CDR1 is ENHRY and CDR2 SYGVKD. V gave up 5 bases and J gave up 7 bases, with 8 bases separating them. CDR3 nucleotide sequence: TGTGCCATCAGTTTGCGCGGTGAAAAACTGTTTTTT. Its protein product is CAISLRGEKLFF.

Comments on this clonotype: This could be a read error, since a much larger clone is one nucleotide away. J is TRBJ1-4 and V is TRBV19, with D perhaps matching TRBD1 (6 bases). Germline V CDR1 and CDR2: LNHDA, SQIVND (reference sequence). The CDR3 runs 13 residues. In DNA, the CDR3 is TGTGCCAGTAATGAGGGGGATAATGAAAAACTGCTTTTT. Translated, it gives CASNEGDNEKLLF.

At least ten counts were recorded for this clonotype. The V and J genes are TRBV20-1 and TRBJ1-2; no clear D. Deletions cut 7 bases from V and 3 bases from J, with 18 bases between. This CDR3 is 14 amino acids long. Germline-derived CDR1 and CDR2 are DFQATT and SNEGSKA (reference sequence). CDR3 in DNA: TGCAGTGTCGGTGCTCCAAGTGGATACTATGGCTACACCTTC. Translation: CSVGAPSGYYGYTF.

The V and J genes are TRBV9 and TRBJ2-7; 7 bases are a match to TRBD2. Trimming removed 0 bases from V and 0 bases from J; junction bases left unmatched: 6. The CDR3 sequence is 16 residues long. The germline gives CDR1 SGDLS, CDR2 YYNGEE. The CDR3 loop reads CASSVAPTSDSYEQYF. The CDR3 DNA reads TGTGCCAGCAGCGTAGCCCCCACTAGCGACTCCTACGAGCAGTACTTC.

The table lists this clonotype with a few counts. The chain's CDR3 is CASSQPGSYEQYF. CDR3 in DNA: TGTGCCAGCTCACAACCAGGGTCCTACGAGCAGTACTTC. The rearrangement uses TRBV25-1 and TRBJ2-7; D is perhaps TRBD1 (5 bases). V dropped 8 bases and J dropped 1 base, with 12 bases sitting between them. The germline V gene has CDR1 MGHDK and CDR2 SYGVNS. This CDR3 comprises 13 residues.

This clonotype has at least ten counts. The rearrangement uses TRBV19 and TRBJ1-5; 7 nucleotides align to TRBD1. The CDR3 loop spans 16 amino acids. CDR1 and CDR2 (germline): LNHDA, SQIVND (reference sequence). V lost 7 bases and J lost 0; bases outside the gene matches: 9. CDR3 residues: CASTAGRGISNQPQHF. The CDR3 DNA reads TGTGCCAGTACAGCCGGCAGGGGGATTAGCAATCAGCCCCAGCATTTT.

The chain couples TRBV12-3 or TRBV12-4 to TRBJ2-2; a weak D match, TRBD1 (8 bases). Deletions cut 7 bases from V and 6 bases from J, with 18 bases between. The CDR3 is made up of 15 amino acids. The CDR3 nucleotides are TGTGCCAGCACCCTCGACAGGGGAGGGGCCGGGGAGCTGTTTTTT. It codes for CASTLDRGGAGELFF.

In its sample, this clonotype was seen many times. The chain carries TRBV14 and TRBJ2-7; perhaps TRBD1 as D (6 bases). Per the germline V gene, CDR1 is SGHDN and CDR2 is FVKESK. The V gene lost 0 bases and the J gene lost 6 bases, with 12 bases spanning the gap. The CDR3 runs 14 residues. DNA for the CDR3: TGTGCCAGCAGCCAAGAGCAGGGGTTCGGCGAGCAGTACTTC. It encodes CASSQEQGFGEQYF.

For the CDR3, the DNA is TGCGCCAGCAGCTTGGATCTGGGTATGGGTTTTTTGAACACTGAAGCTTTCTTT. It codes for CASSLDLGMGFLNTEAFF. This chain uses TRBV5-1 with TRBJ1-1, with D unresolved. The CDR3 is made up of 18 amino acids. Trimming took 0 bases from V and 0 from J, leaving 18 bases between them. Germline V gene sequence: CDR1 SGHRS, CDR2 YFSETQ.

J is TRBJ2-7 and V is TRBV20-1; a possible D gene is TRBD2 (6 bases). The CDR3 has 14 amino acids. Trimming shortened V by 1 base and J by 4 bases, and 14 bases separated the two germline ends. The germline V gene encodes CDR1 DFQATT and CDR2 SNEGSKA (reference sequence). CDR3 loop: CSARVGTGTYEQYF. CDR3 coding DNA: TGCAGTGCTAGAGTTGGGACTGGCACTTACGAGCAGTACTTC.

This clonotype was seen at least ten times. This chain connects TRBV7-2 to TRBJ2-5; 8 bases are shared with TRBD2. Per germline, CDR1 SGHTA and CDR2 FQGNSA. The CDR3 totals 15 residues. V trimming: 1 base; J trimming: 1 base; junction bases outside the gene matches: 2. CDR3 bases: TGTGCCAGCAGCTTAGACGGGAGGGCCCAAGAGACCCAGTACTTC. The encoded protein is CASSLDGRAQETQYF.

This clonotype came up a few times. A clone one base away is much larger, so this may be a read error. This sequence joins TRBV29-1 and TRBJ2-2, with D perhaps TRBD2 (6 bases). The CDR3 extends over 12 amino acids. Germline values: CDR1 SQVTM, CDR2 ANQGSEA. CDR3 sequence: CSVDRNTGGLFF. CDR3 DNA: TGCAGCGTGGATAGGAACACCGGGGGGCTGTTTTTT.

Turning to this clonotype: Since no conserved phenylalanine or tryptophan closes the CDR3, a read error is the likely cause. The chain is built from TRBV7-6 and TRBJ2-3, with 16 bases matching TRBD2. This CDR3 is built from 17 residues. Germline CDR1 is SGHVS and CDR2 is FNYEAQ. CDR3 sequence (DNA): TGTGCCAGCAGCTTGAGGGGACTAGCGGGAGGGTCAGATGCGCAGTATTCT. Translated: CASSLRGLAGGSDAQYS.

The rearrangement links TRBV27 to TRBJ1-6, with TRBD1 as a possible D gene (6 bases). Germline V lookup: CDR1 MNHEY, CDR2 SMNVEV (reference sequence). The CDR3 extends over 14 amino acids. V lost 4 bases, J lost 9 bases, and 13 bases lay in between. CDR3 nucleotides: TGTGCCAGCAGTTATACAGGGTTGAGTTCACCCCTCCACTTT. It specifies CASSYTGLSSPLHF.

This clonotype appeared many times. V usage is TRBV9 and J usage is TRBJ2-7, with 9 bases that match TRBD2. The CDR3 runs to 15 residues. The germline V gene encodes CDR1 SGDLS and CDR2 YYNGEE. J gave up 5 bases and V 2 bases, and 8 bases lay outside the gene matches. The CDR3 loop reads CASSVELAGGHEQYF. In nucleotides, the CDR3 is TGTGCCAGCAGCGTGGAACTAGCGGGCGGGCACGAGCAGTACTTC.

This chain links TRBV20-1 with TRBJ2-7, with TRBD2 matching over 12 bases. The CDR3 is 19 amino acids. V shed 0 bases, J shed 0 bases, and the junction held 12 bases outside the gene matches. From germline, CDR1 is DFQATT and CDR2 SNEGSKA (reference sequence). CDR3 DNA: TGCAGTGCTAGAGATATTCGACTAGCGGGGGCCGGCGGCTCCTACGAGCAGTACTTC. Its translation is CSARDIRLAGAGGSYEQYF.

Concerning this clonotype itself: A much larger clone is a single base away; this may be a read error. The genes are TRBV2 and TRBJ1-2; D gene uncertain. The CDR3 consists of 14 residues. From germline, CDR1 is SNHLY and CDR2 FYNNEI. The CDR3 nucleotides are TGTGCCAGCAGTGAACTAGGTTCTAACTATGACTACACCTTC. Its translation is CASSELGSNYDYTF.

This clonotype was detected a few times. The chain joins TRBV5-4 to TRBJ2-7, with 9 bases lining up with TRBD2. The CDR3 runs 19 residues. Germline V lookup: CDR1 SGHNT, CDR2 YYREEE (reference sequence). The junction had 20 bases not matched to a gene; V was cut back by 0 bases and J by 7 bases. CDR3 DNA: TGTGCCAGCAGCTTGGGGGGGACTAGCAGAACTTCCCTAACCGGGGAGCAGTACTTC. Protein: CASSLGGTSRTSLTGEQYF.

Here the CDR3 DNA reads TGTGCCAGTACCAATACAGGGGGCTACACCTTC. Translated, it gives CASTNTGGYTF. V usage is TRBV19 and J usage is TRBJ1-2; tentatively, D is TRBD1 (6 bases). Germline V CDR1 and CDR2: LNHDA, SQIVND (reference sequence). There are 11 residues in the CDR3. The V gene lost 7 bases and the J gene lost 8 bases, with 11 bases spanning the gap.

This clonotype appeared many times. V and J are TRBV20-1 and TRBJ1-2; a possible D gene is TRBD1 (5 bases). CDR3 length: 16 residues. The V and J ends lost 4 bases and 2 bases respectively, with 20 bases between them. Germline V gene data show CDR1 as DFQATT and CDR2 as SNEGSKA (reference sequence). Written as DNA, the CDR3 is TGCAGTGCTATCTCATCGGACCCAGGGAGGAACTATGGCTACACCTTC. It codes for CSAISSDPGRNYGYTF.

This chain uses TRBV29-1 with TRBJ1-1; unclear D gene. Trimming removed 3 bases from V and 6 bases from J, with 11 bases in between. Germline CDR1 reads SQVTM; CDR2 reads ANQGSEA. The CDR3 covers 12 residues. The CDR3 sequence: CSVESVGAEAFF. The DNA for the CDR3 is TGCAGCGTTGAGAGTGTGGGCGCTGAAGCTTTCTTT.

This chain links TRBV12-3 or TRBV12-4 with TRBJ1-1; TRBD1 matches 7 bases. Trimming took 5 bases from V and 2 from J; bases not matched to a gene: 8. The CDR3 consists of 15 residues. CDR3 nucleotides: TGTGCCAGCAGTCCTCCGGGACAGAAAAACACTGAAGCTTTCTTT. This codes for CASSPPGQKNTEAFF.

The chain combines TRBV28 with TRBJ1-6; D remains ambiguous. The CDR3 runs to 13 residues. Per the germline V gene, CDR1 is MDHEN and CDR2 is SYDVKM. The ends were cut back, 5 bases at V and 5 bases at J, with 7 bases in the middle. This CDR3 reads CASSTEDNSPLHF. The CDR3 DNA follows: TGTGCCAGCAGTACGGAGGATAATTCACCCCTCCACTTT.

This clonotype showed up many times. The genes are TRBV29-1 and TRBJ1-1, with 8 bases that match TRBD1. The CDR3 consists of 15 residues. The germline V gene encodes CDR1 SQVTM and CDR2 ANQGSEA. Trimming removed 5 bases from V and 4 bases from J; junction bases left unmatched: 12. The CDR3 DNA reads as TGCAGCGTTTCCCTAATTGGACAGGGACTCACTGAAGCTTTCTTT. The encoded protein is CSVSLIGQGLTEAFF.

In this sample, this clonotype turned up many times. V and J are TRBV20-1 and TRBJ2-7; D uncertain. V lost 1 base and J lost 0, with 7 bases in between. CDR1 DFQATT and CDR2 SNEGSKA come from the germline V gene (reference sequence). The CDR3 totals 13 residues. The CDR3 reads CSARGLSSYEQYF. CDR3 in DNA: TGCAGTGCTAGAGGTCTAAGCTCCTACGAGCAGTACTTC.